This T cell receptor (beta chain) appears in the sequencing data of a study of T-cell reconstitution after alpha-beta-depleted transplantation in children. General observations from the study: Newly produced T cells mostly accounted for T-cell counts and diversity one year post-transplant.

This clonotype was found a few times. The antigen remains unidentified. Germline CDR1 is SGHRS and CDR2 is YFSETQ. J was trimmed by 5 bases and V by 7 bases; bases with no gene match: 13. This CDR3 is built from 18 residues. Unique molecular identifiers were used to barcode this TCRbeta library. TCRdb independently ran MiXCR on the PCR reads; one entry per CDR3 protein. The sample has about 580,000 distinct CDR3 sequences, over 25% seen once. The receptor was derived from a boy younger than two with Wiskott-Aldrich syndrome, due to receive a stem cell transplant. Sequences were derived from PBMCs, sampled before TCRalphabeta/CD19-depleted stem cell transplant. The chain joins TRBV5-1 to TRBJ2-2; 14 bases fit TRBD2. DNA of the CDR3: TGCGCCAGCTCCACCGGGACTAGCGGGAGTTGGGGGACCGGGGAGCTGTTTTTT. It codes for CASSTGTSGSWGTGELFF.